The 26 T cell receptor beta chains in this list originate from one sample, sequenced in a study of yellow fever vaccine responses in identical twins (dated by TCRdb to the late 2010s). The library was obtained by RT-PCR. The reads were generated on an Illumina HiSeq 2500. TCRdb redid the processing of the public reads, applying fastp at Q25 and MiXCR, and retained in-frame beta chains. Entries are consolidated by CDR3 protein sequence, retaining the most common genes and DNA. The sample yields 550 to 650 distinct CDR3 sequences; about four fifths were counted once. The top ten clones comprise 20% to 30% of the sample. The material sequenced was T cells from blood (PBMCs), unsorted or a sorted subset (not recorded which), taken before or after yellow fever vaccination (not recorded which). The receptor source for this set is a female donor who received the yellow fever vaccine.

The chain couples TRBV7-9 to TRBJ2-5; tentative D call: TRBD2 (6 bases). With 0 bases removed from V and 5 bases from J, the gap between germline ends came to 10 bases. Looked up from germline, CDR1 is SEHNR and CDR2 is FQNEAQ (reference sequence). The CDR3 is 14 residues long. CDR3: CASSLAGGKETQYF. CDR3 coding DNA: TGTGCCAGCAGCTTAGCGGGGGGTAAGGAGACCCAGTACTTC.

This chain uses TRBV11-1 with TRBJ2-5; D is possibly TRBD2 (5 bases). The CDR3 sequence is 15 residues long. Deletions cut 5 bases from V and 5 bases from J, with 18 bases between. Germline CDR1 reads SGHAT; CDR2 reads FQDESV (reference sequence). CDR3 sequence (DNA): TGTGCCAGCAGCCACTCCAGGAAGGGCGGGGAGACCCAGTACTTC. This translates into CASSHSRKGGETQYF.

The rearrangement uses TRBV6-2 or TRBV6-3 and TRBJ1-3; D is undetermined. The CDR3 totals 14 residues. V lost 2 bases to trimming and J lost 0 bases, with 5 bases between them. CDR1 and CDR2 from the germline V gene are MNHEY and SVGEGT. The CDR3 here is CASSYGLSGNTIYF. In DNA form, the CDR3 reads TGTGCCAGCAGTTACGGGCTCTCTGGAAACACCATATATTTT.

This clonotype was counted a single time. The rearrangement uses TRBV5-1 and TRBJ2-3; D might be TRBD2 (5 bases). This CDR3 region has 13 residues. Germline V gene lookup returns CDR1 SGHRS and CDR2 YFSETQ. V dropped 0 bases and J dropped 6 bases, with 8 bases sitting between them. CDR3 sequence reads: CASSLGGSDTQYF. CDR3 nucleotide sequence: TGCGCCAGCAGCTTGGGCGGGTCCGATACGCAGTATTTT.

J is TRBJ1-1 and V is TRBV4-2; D perhaps matches TRBD1 (5 bases). Looked up from germline, CDR1 is LGHNA and CDR2 is YNFKEQ. The CDR3 consists of 17 residues. Trimming cost V 4 bases and J 0 bases, with 18 bases left between them. The CDR3 region is CASSPKTGAHMNTEAFF. The CDR3 DNA reads TGTGCCAGCAGCCCCAAAACCGGGGCACACATGAACACTGAAGCTTTCTTT.

The rearrangement uses TRBV11-2 and TRBJ2-3; D call uncertain. The CDR3 totals 15 residues. V was cut by 1 base and J by 4 bases, with 12 bases left in between. Germline-derived CDR1 and CDR2 are SGHAT and FQNNGV. In DNA form, the CDR3 reads TGTGCCAGCAGCTTAGTTATAGGAAGATCAGATACGCAGTATTTT. It codes for CASSLVIGRSDTQYF.

The chain has TRBV5-5 and TRBJ1-2; D is unresolved. With 4 bases removed from V and 0 bases from J, the gap between germline ends came to 10 bases. The germline CDR1 and CDR2 sequences are SGHKS and YYEKEE (reference sequence). The CDR3 extends over 14 amino acids. The chain's CDR3 is CASSQSTSNYGYTF. The CDR3 nucleotides are TGTGCCAGCAGCCAATCGACATCTAACTATGGCTACACCTTC.

This chain links TRBV7-6 with TRBJ1-4; D remains unclear. The V gene's germline CDR1 is SGHVS and CDR2 FNYEAQ. The CDR3 is made up of 16 amino acids. V was pared by 2 bases and J by 7 bases, with 17 bases between. The CDR3 loop reads CASSLRPRGGSEKLFF. CDR3 DNA: TGTGCCAGCAGCTTACGACCGAGAGGTGGGAGTGAAAAACTGTTTTTT.

The chain carries TRBV6-1 and TRBJ1-2; D is possibly TRBD1 (6 bases). This CDR3 region has 14 residues. The V gene lost 6 bases and the J gene lost 1 base, with 12 bases spanning the gap. CDR1 and CDR2 from the germline V gene are MNHNS and SASEGT. CDR3 sequence: CASSSGGGNYGYTF. The CDR3 coding sequence is TGTGCCAGCAGCTCCGGGGGCGGTAACTATGGCTACACCTTC.

In this sample, this clonotype turned up a few times. The chain has TRBV21-1 and TRBJ1-2; no check of the table's D call, TRBD1, against the DNA was made. TRBV21-1 is designated a pseudogene. This CDR3 spans 15 amino acids. CDR3 nucleotides: TGTGCCAGCAGCAAGAGGGGGCTCGATAACTATGGCTACACCTTC. This codes for CASSKRGLDNYGYTF.

This clonotype was seen a few times. The chain recombines TRBV10-1 with TRBJ1-2, with D maybe TRBD1 (6 bases). This CDR3 is 14 amino acids long. V was pared by 0 bases and J by 6 bases, with 11 bases between. Germline CDR1 WNHNN, CDR2 SYGVQD (reference sequence). CDR3 nucleotides: TGCGCCAGCAGTGAGTCAAGAGGGGGAAATGGCTACACCTTC. Its protein product is CASSESRGGNGYTF.

The chain has TRBV10-2 and TRBJ2-3, with 7 bases fitting TRBD2. J was trimmed by 4 bases and V by 9 bases; bases with no gene match: 7. The CDR3 contains 13 residues. CDR1 and CDR2 from the germline V gene are WSHSY and SAAADI. The CDR3 spells CASGALASDTQYF. The CDR3 bases are TGCGCCAGTGGGGCACTAGCGTCAGATACGCAGTATTTT.

This clonotype was picked up a small number of times. V usage is TRBV6-2 or TRBV6-3 and J usage is TRBJ2-1; D may be TRBD2 (5 bases). The V gene's germline CDR1 is MNHEY and CDR2 SVGEGT. V was trimmed by 1 base and J by 2 bases, leaving 9 bases between them. The CDR3 loop spans 15 amino acids. CDR3 sequence reads: CASSYYWGAYNEQFF. The CDR3 nucleotides are TGTGCCAGCAGTTACTATTGGGGAGCCTACAATGAGCAGTTCTTC.

The chain has TRBV20-1 and TRBJ2-5, with TRBD2 matching 9 bases. CDR1 is DFQATT and CDR2 is SNEGSKA in the germline V gene (reference sequence). This CDR3 spans 14 amino acids. Trimming took 0 bases from V and 4 from J; bases not matched to a gene: 3. CDR3 region: CSARDLTSGETQYF. The CDR3, as DNA: TGCAGTGCTAGAGATCTGACTAGCGGAGAGACCCAGTACTTC.

Written as DNA, the CDR3 is TGCGCCAGCAGTCGACAGGGTGCTGACAATGAGCAGTTCTTC. This codes for CASSRQGADNEQFF. This chain uses TRBV10-2 with TRBJ2-1; 7 nucleotides align to TRBD1. The junction had 6 bases not matched to a gene; V was cut back by 5 bases and J by 5 bases. CDR1 WSHSY and CDR2 SAAADI come from the germline V gene. This CDR3 is 14 amino acids long.

The chain employs TRBV5-1 and TRBJ1-4; D not certain. Trimming cost V 7 bases and J 7 bases, with 11 bases left between them. CDR3 size: 12 residues. CDR1 and CDR2 (germline): SGHRS, YFSETQ. This CDR3 reads CASGDVGEKLFF. The CDR3 bases are TGCGCCAGCGGGGATGTCGGTGAAAAACTGTTTTTT.

DNA of the CDR3: TGTGCCAGCAGCTTAAAACCCCGGGGCAACTACAATGAGCAGTTCTTC. It is translated as CASSLKPRGNYNEQFF. The chain carries TRBV11-1 and TRBJ2-1, with D possibly being TRBD1 or TRBD2 (5 bases each). The V end was cut by 2 bases, the J end by 3 bases, with 14 bases between. The CDR3 is 16 amino acids. The germline V gene has CDR1 SGHAT and CDR2 FQDESV (reference sequence). The entire variable domain, with the rest obtained from reference TRBV11-1 and TRBJ2-1, is as follows: EAEVAQSPRYKITEKSQAVAFWCDPISGHATLYWYRQILGQGPELLVQFQDESVVDDSQLPKDRFSAERLKGVDSTLKIQPAELGDSAMYLCASSLKPRGNYNEQFFGPGTRLTVL.

Only a few counts were recorded for this clonotype. The chain employs TRBV20-1 and TRBJ2-3, with D unclear. The germline V and J ends were trimmed by 0 bases and 9 bases, with 13 bases remaining between them. The CDR3 totals 13 residues. The germline V gene encodes CDR1 DFQATT and CDR2 SNEGSKA (reference sequence). CDR3 loop: CSARESATKTQYF. Written as DNA, the CDR3 is TGCAGTGCTAGAGAATCGGCTACGAAAACGCAGTATTTT.

This clonotype was detected a few times. The V and J genes are TRBV29-1 and TRBJ2-1; TRBD2 matches at 14 bases. The CDR3 length is 15 residues. Unmatched junction bases numbered 7, after V lost 5 bases and J lost 7 bases. Per the germline V gene, CDR1 is SQVTM and CDR2 is ANQGSEA. CDR3 protein: CSVKGLAGVGNEQFF. The CDR3 DNA reads TGCAGCGTTAAGGGACTAGCGGGAGTGGGGAATGAGCAGTTCTTC.

The genes are TRBV15 and TRBJ2-7; possible D gene TRBD1, 6 bases. CDR1 and CDR2 (germline): LNHNV, YYDKDF (reference sequence). The length of the CDR3 is 15 residues. Trimming took off 1 base at V and 1 base at J, with 11 bases between the two ends. This CDR3 reads CATSRGGPLSYEQYF. The CDR3 DNA sequence: TGTGCCACCAGCAGAGGGGGGCCCCTATCCTACGAGCAGTACTTC.

This rearrangement joins TRBV2 to TRBJ2-1; TRBD2 agrees at 8 bases. V gave up 4 bases and J gave up 4 bases; unmatched junction bases: 6. The CDR3 is made up of 15 amino acids. The germline CDR1 and CDR2 sequences are SNHLY and FYNNEI. This chain's CDR3 is CASSAFTSGYNEQFF. The DNA of the CDR3 is TGTGCCAGCAGTGCCTTTACTAGCGGATACAATGAGCAGTTCTTC.

The CDR3 reads CASSPSGRGYGYTF. CDR3 bases: TGTGCCAGCAGTCCATCGGGTAGGGGCTATGGCTACACCTTC. The V gene is TRBV27, the J gene TRBJ1-2; perhaps TRBD1 as D (5 bases). The V gene lost 5 bases and the J gene lost 4 bases, with 14 bases spanning the gap. CDR3 length equals 14 residues. Germline V CDR1 and CDR2: MNHEY, SMNVEV (reference sequence).

This sequence joins TRBV10-3 and TRBJ2-1; TRBD2 aligns across 14 bases. The V gene end was trimmed by 0 bases and the J gene end by 6 bases; junction bases not matched to a gene: 1. The CDR3 is 16 amino acids. The V gene's germline CDR1 is ENHRY and CDR2 SYGVKD. The CDR3 sequence: CAISESGLAGVNEQFF. The CDR3, as DNA: TGTGCCATCAGTGAGTCGGGACTAGCGGGGGTCAATGAGCAGTTCTTC.

This sequence joins TRBV11-1 and TRBJ1-6, with 7 bases that match TRBD1. The CDR3 is made up of 14 amino acids. The germline gives CDR1 SGHAT, CDR2 FQDESV (reference sequence). After removal of 6 bases from V and 7 bases from J, the junction contained 6 bases not matched to a gene. In nucleotides, the CDR3 is TGTGCCAGCAGTCCGACAGGGAAGAATTCACCCCTCCACTTT. Its protein is CASSPTGKNSPLHF.

This chain joins TRBV14 and TRBJ2-5; the D is unclear. This CDR3 is built from 15 residues. Germline-derived CDR1 and CDR2 are SGHDN and FVKESK. Trimming removed 1 base from V and 3 bases from J, with 12 bases in between. CDR3 sequence reads: CASSQGISQKETQYF. In nucleotides, the CDR3 is TGTGCCAGCAGCCAAGGGATAAGTCAGAAAGAGACCCAGTACTTC.

This chain joins TRBV2 and TRBJ2-3; D gene ambiguous. With 8 bases removed from V and 4 bases from J, the gap between germline ends came to 13 bases. Germline V gene lookup returns CDR1 SNHLY and CDR2 FYNNEI. This CDR3 contains 13 residues. CDR3 nucleotide sequence: TGTGCCAGCGGCCTCCCCCAGGCAGATACGCAGTATTTT. Translation: CASGLPQADTQYF.